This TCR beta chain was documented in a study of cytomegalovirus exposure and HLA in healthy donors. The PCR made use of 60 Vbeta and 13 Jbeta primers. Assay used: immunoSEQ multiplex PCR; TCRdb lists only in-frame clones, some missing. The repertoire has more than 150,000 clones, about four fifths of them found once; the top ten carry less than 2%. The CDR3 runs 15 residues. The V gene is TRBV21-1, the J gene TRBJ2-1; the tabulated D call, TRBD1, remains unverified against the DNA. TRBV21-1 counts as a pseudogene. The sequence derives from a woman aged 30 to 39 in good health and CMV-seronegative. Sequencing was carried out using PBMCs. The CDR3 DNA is TGTGCCACAGTTTCCAGGGCCAGCTCCTACAATGAGCAGTTCTTC. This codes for CATVSRASSYNEQFF.